This is a list of T cell receptor beta chains from one sample in a study of CD8+CD57+ T cells in acquired aplastic anemia. TCRdb ran MiXCR on the reads and lists one entry per CDR3 protein. The sample records roughly 190,000 distinct CDR3 sequences, 54% being singletons. Material for sequencing was sorted CD4+, CD8+, or CD8+CD57+ T cells (not recorded which) from PBMCs. The receptors stem from a human donor in good health, serving as a control. Each CDR3 is given with its conserved first and last residue. The D gene is left open where the match is weak. Clone size, where shown, is once, few, many, or a class for clones that have expanded.

clone_size	j_call	d_call	v_call	cdr3_nt	cdr3_aa
many	TRBJ1-2	-	TRBV29-1	TGCAGCGTTCTCCCCGCCATCTATGGCTACACCTTC	CSVLPAIYGYTF
-	TRBJ1-6	-	TRBV19	TGTGCCAGTAGTTCGACAGGCGGTAATTCACCCCTCCACTTT	CASSSTGGNSPLHF
many	TRBJ1-2	-	TRBV7-3	TGTGCCAGCAGCCTAGGGGACCGACCGAACTATGGCTACACCTTC	CASSLGDRPNYGYTF
-	TRBJ2-1	TRBD2	TRBV29-1	TGCAGCGTGGAACCGGTTAGCGGGGGATCAGATGAGCAGTTCTTC	CSVEPVSGGSDEQFF
-	TRBJ1-6	TRBD1	TRBV18	TGTGCCAGCTCACCTGGGACAGGGGGTCAGGTTAATCCACCCCTCCACTTT	CASSPGTGGQVNPPLHF
-	TRBJ2-7	-	TRBV10-1	TGTGCCATCTCCCCAGGGCAGTCCTACGAGCAGTACTTC	CAISPGQSYEQYF
few	TRBJ2-7	TRBD2	TRBV10-2	TGCGCCAGCAACGCCGGGACTAGGGGCTACGAGCAGTACTTC	CASNAGTRGYEQYF
many	TRBJ1-6	-	TRBV19	TGTGCCAGTAGTATCTGGGGGCGGACTAATTCACCCCTCCACTTT	CASSIWGRTNSPLHF
many	TRBJ2-6	-	TRBV12-3/TRBV12-4	TGTGCCAGCAGTCCATTGACCGGCCAGACTGGGGCCAACGTCCTGACTTTC	CASSPLTGQTGANVLTF
many	TRBJ2-7	-	TRBV12-3/TRBV12-4	TGTGCCAGCAGCTTATCAGGATACGAGCAGTACTTC	CASSLSGYEQYF
many	TRBJ1-1	-	TRBV6-5	TGTGCCAGCAGTTACTCGTGGGGGTTTGGGAACACTGAAGCTTTCTTT	CASSYSWGFGNTEAFF
many	TRBJ2-3	TRBD2	TRBV5-1	TGCGCCAGCAGCCCAACCGGGACTAGCGGGGTAGATACGCAGTATTTT	CASSPTGTSGVDTQYF
-	TRBJ2-5	TRBD2	TRBV7-3	TGTGCCAGCAGCTGGTCCCGGAGGCTAGCGGGGTCTCAAGAGACCCAGTACTTC	CASSWSRRLAGSQETQYF
once	TRBJ1-2	-	TRBV9	TGTGCCAGTTCAATCGACGGAAAAACGCGGGGCTACACCTTC	CASSIDGKTRGYTF
few	TRBJ2-1	-	TRBV7-6	TGTGCCAGCAGCGCGCAGGGTTGGGGCACTGGATACAATGAGCAGTTCTTC	CASSAQGWGTGYNEQFF
many	TRBJ1-1	TRBD1	TRBV4-3	TGCGCCAGCAGCCATCCAGGGGGCAGGACTGAAGCTTTCTTT	CASSHPGGRTEAFF
many	TRBJ1-6	-	TRBV12-3/TRBV12-4	TGTGCCAGCAGTTTAGCCGGGAAAGATTCACCCCTCCACTTT	CASSLAGKDSPLHF